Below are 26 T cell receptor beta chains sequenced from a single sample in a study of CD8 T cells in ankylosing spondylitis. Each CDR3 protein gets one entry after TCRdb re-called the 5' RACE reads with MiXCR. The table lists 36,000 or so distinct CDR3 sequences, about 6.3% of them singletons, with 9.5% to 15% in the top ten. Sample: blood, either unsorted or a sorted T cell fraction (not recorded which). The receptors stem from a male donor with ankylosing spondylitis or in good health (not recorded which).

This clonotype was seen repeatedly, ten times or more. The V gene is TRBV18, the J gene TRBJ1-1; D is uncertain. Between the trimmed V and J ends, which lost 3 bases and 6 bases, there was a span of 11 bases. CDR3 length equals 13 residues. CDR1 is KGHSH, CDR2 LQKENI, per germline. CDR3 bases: TGTGCCAGCTCACCCCAGCAGGACGCTGAAGCTTTCTTT. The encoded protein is CASSPQQDAEAFF. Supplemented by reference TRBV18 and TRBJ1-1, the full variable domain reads NAGVMQNPRHLVRRRGQEARLRCSPMKGHSHVYWYRQLPEEGLKFMVYLQKENIIDESGMPKERFSAEFPKEGPSILRIQQVVRGDSAAYFCASSPQQDAEAFFGQGTRLTVV.

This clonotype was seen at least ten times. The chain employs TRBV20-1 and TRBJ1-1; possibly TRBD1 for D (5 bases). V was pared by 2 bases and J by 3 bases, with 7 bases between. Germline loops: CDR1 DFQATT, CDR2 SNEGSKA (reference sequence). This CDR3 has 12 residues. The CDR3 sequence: CSARQGDTEAFF. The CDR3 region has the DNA TGCAGTGCTAGACAGGGAGACACTGAAGCTTTCTTT.

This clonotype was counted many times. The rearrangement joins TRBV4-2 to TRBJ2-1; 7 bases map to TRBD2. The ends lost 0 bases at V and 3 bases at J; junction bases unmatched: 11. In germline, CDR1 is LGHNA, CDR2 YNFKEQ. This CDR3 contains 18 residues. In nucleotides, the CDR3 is TGTGCCAGCAGCCAAGATCGGGGGAGGCTAGCGGACTACAATGAGCAGTTCTTC. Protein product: CASSQDRGRLADYNEQFF.

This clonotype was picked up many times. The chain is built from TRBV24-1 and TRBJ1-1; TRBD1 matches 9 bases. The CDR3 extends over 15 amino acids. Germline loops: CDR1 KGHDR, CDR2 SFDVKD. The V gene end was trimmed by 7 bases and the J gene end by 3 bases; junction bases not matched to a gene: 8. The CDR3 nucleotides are TGTGCCACCAGCGATCCGGGACAGGGTCACACTGAAGCTTTCTTT. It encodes CATSDPGQGHTEAFF.

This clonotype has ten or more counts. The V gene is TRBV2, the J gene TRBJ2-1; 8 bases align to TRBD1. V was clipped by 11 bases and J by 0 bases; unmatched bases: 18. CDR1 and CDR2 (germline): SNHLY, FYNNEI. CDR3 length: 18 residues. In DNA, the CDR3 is TGTGCCTTCAGAACGACGAAACAGGGGGAGAGCTCCTACAATGAGCAGTTCTTC. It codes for CAFRTTKQGESSYNEQFF.

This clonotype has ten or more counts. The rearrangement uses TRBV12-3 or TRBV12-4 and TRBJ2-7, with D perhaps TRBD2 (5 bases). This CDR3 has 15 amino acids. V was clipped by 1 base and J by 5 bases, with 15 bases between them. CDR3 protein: CASSLVGLPGDEQYF. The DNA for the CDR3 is TGTGCCAGCAGTTTAGTCGGACTCCCTGGGGACGAGCAGTACTTC.

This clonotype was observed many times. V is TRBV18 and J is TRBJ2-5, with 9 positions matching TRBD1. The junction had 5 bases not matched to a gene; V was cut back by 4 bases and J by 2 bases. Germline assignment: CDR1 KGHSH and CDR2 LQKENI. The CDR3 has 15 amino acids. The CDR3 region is CASSLGTGRQETQYF. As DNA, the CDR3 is TGTGCCAGCTCACTCGGGACAGGGAGGCAAGAGACCCAGTACTTC. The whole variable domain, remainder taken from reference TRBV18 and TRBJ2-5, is NAGVMQNPRHLVRRRGQEARLRCSPMKGHSHVYWYRQLPEEGLKFMVYLQKENIIDESGMPKERFSAEFPKEGPSILRIQQVVRGDSAAYFCASSLGTGRQETQYFGPGTRLLVL.

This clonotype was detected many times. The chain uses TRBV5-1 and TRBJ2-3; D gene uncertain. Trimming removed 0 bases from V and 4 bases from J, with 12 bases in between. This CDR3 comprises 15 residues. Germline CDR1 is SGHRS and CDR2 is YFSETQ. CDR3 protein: CASSLGFGGPDTQYF. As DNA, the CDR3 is TGCGCCAGCAGCTTGGGGTTCGGTGGCCCAGATACGCAGTATTTT.

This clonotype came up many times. This CDR3 reads CASSQDDRVNQPQHF. The CDR3 DNA reads as TGTGCCAGCAGCCAAGACGACAGGGTCAATCAGCCCCAGCATTTT. The chain has TRBV3-1 and TRBJ1-5; 7 nucleotides line up with TRBD1. The trim removed 0 bases at V and 3 bases at J, leaving 2 bases unmatched. The CDR3 is 15 residues long. Germline loops: CDR1 LGHDT, CDR2 YNNKEL (reference sequence).

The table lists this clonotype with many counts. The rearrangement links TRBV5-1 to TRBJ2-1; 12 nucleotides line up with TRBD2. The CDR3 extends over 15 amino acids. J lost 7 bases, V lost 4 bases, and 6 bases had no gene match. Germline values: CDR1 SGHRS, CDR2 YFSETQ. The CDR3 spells CASSPTSGRNNEQFF. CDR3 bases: TGCGCCAGCAGCCCGACTAGCGGGAGAAATAATGAGCAGTTCTTC.

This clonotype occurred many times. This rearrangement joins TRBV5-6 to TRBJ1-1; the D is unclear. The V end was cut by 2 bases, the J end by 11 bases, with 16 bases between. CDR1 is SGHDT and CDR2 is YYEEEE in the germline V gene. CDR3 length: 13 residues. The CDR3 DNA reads TGTGCCAGCAGCTTCGTGGGCACAGTAACCGCTTTCTTT. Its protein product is CASSFVGTVTAFF.

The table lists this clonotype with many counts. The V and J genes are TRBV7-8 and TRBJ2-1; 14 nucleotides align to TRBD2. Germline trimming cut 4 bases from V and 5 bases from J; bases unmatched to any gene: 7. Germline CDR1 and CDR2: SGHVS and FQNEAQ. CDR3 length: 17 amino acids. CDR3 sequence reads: CASSYGLAGGANNEQFF. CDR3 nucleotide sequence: TGTGCCAGCAGCTACGGACTAGCGGGAGGTGCGAACAATGAGCAGTTCTTC.

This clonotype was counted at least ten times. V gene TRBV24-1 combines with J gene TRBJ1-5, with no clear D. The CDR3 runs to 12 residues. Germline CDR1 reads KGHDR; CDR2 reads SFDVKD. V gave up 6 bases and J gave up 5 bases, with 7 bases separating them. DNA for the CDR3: TGTGCCACCAGTCAAGGATATCAGCCCCAGCATTTT. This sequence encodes CATSQGYQPQHF.

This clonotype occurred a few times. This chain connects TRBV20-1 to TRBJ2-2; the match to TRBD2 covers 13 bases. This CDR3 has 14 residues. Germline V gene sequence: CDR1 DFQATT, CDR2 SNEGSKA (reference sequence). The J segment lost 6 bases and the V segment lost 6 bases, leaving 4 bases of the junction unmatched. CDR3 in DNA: TGCAGTGCCCAAACTAGCGGGGGGGCCGGGGAGCTGTTTTTT. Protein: CSAQTSGGAGELFF.

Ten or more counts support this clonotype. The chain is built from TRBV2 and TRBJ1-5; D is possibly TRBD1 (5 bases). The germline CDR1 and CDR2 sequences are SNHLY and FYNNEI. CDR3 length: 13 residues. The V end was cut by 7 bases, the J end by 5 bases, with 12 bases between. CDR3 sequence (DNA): TGTGCCAGCAAGGCGGTAGGGGATCAGCCCCAGCATTTT. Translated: CASKAVGDQPQHF.

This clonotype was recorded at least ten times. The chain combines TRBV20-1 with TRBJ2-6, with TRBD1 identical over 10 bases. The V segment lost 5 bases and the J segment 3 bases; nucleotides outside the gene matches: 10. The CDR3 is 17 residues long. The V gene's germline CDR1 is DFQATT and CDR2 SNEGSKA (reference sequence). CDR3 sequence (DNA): TGCAGTGCTCCCACAACGGGACAGGGGATTGGGGCCAACGTCCTGACTTTC. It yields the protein CSAPTTGQGIGANVLTF.

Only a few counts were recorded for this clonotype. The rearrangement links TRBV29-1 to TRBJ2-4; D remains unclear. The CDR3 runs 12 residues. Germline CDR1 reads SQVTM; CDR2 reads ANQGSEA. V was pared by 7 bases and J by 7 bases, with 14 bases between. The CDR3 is CSAIGVGNIQYF. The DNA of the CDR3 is TGCAGCGCCATAGGTGTTGGTAACATTCAGTACTTC.

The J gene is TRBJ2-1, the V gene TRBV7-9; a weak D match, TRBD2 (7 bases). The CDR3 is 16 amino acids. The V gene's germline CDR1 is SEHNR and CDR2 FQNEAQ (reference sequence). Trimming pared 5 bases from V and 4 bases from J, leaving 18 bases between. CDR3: CASSARGLAEYNEQFF. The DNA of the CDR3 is TGTGCCAGCAGCGCCCGGGGGCTAGCGGAATACAATGAGCAGTTCTTC.

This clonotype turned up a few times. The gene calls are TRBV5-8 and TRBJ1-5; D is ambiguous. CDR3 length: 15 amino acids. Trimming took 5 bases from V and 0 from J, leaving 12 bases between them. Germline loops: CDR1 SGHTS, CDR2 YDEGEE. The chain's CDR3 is CASSLDGYSNQPQHF. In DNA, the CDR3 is TGTGCCAGCAGTCTGGACGGTTATAGCAATCAGCCCCAGCATTTT.

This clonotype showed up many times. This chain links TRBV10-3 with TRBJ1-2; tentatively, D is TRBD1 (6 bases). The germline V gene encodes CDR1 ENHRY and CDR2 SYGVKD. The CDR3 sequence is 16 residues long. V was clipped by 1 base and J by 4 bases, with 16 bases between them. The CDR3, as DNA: TGTGCCATCAGTGAGTTCCGACCGGGGGCCACCTATGGCTACACCTTC. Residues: CAISEFRPGATYGYTF.

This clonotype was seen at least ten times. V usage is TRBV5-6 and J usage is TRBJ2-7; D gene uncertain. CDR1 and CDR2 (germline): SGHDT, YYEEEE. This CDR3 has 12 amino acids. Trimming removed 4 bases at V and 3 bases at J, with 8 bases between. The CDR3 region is CASSRVDYEQYF. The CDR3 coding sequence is TGTGCCAGCAGCCGAGTGGACTACGAGCAGTACTTC.

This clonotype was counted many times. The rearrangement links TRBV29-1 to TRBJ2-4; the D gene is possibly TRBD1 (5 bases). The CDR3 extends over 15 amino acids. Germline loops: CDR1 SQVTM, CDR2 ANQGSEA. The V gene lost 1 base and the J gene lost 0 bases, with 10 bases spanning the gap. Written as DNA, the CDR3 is TGCAGCGTTGAAGTGCAGGGTCTAGCCAAAAACATTCAGTACTTC. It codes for CSVEVQGLAKNIQYF.

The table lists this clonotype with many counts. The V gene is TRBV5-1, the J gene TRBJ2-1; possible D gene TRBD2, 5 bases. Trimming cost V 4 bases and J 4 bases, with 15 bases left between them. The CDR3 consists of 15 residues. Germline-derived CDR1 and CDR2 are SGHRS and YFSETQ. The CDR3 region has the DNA TGCGCCAGCAGCCTGGAGCCGGAGGAGTACAATGAGCAGTTCTTC. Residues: CASSLEPEEYNEQFF.

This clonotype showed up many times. CDR3 region: CASSPPEGTQYF. The CDR3 DNA sequence: TGTGCCAGCAGTCCCCCCGAGGGGACCCAGTACTTC. The chain has TRBV6-2 or TRBV6-3 and TRBJ2-5, with a tentative D call TRBD2 (5 bases). Germline V lookup: CDR1 MNHEY, CDR2 SVGEGT. The CDR3 spans 12 residues. Trimming shortened V by 5 bases and J by 7 bases, and 11 bases separated the two germline ends.

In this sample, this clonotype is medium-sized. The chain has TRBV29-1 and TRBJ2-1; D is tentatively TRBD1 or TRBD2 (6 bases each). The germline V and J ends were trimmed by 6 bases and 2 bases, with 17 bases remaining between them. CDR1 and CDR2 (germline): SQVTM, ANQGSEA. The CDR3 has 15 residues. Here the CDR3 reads CSVTHRDFAYNEQFF. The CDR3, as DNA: TGCAGCGTCACTCACAGGGACTTCGCCTACAATGAGCAGTTCTTC.

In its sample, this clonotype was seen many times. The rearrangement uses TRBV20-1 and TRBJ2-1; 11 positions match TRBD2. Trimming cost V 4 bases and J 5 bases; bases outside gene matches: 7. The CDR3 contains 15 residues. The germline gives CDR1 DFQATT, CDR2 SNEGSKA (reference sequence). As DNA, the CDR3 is TGCAGTGCTACCCTTCCTAGCGGGAGGAACAATGAGCAGTTCTTC. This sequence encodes CSATLPSGRNNEQFF.